This entry lists 15 T cell receptor beta chains sequenced from one sample in a study of breast tumors, draining lymph nodes, adjacent tissues. The lymph nodes were axillary draining lymph nodes from breast cancer patients. TCRdb ran MiXCR on the multiplex PCR reads and lists one entry per CDR3 protein. The data hold about 100,000 distinct CDR3 sequences, with around 20% observed a single time. Source material: axillary lymph node tissue. These receptor sequences come from a female donor with breast cancer. Some clones in this sample may be carry-over from other donors' samples.

Many counts were recorded for this clonotype. The chain joins TRBV6-1 to TRBJ1-5; D is undetermined. The CDR3 is made up of 15 amino acids. CDR1 and CDR2 (germline): MNHNS, SASEGT. V lost 3 bases to trimming and J lost 1 base, with 10 bases between them. CDR3 in amino acids: CASSDGPASNQPQHF. CDR3 DNA sequence: TGTGCCAGCAGTGACGGGCCGGCGAGCAATCAGCCCCAGCATTTT.

This clonotype was seen repeatedly, ten times or more. The chain employs TRBV9 and TRBJ1-4; D gene unclear. Germline lookup yields CDR1 SGDLS and CDR2 YYNGEE. Trimming left V 6 bases short and J 0 bases short, with 15 bases between. The CDR3 length is 16 residues. The DNA for the CDR3 is TGTGCCAGCACTCGAGAAGCAGGCCCAACTAATGAAAAACTGTTTTTT. Residues: CASTREAGPTNEKLFF.

This clonotype was seen only a few times. This may arise from a read error, as a much more abundant clone is one base away. The genes are TRBV4-1 and TRBJ1-4; the D is unclear. Germline values: CDR1 MGHRA, CDR2 YSYEKL. The CDR3 totals 17 residues. CDR3 DNA: TGCGCCAGCAGCGAAGAGGTTGAGGGTGTGGCTAATGGAAAACTGTTTTTT. As protein: CASSEEVEGVANGKLFF.

To note about this clonotype: A clone one base away is much larger, so this may be a read error. This CDR3 fails to terminate in the conserved phenylalanine or tryptophan, so it likely reflects a read error. The chain combines TRBV5-1 with TRBJ2-3; D gene uncertain. Germline V CDR1 and CDR2: SGHRS, YFSETQ. The CDR3 has 17 residues. The ends were cut back, 4 bases at V and 2 bases at J, with 20 bases in the middle. The CDR3 DNA is TGCGCCAGCAGCCTGTCCTCCTCTGGGGTTAACACAGATACGCAGTATTTA. Protein: CASSLSSSGVNTDTQYL.

This clonotype was detected many times. The CDR3 coding sequence is TGCAGTGCTAGACAGGTGGCTAATGAAAAACTGTTTTTT. Protein product: CSARQVANEKLFF. The chain is built from TRBV20-1 and TRBJ1-4; D unclear. Germline-derived CDR1 and CDR2 are DFQATT and SNEGSKA (reference sequence). The V end lost 2 bases, the J end lost 3 bases, and 7 bases lay between the germline ends. The length of the CDR3 is 13 residues.

About this clonotype itself: The junction differs from germline at one of its ends, possibly a read error. The V call is TRBV11-2, the J call TRBJ2-7, with 10 bases aligning to TRBD1. The CDR3 loop spans 17 amino acids. The germline gives CDR1 SGHAT, CDR2 FQNNGV. CDR3 in DNA: TGTGCCAGTAGCTTCCCTTTCCGGGACAGGGGATCCTACGAGCAGTACTTC. This sequence encodes CASSFPFRDRGSYEQYF.

This clonotype was detected ten times or more. The V call is TRBV5-1, the J call TRBJ2-5; D gene ambiguous. The germline V gene has CDR1 SGHRS and CDR2 YFSETQ. V was shortened by 3 bases and J by 2 bases, with 11 bases between the two germline ends. The CDR3 runs 14 residues. The CDR3 sequence: CASSSGPAQETQYF. Here the CDR3 DNA reads TGCGCCAGCAGCTCCGGTCCGGCGCAAGAGACCCAGTACTTC.

With respect to this clonotype: With a much larger clone just one base away, this may be a read error. V usage is TRBV4-1 and J usage is TRBJ1-4; D unclear. The germline V gene encodes CDR1 MGHRA and CDR2 YSYEKL. The V gene lost 8 bases and the J gene lost 9 bases, with 16 bases spanning the gap. The CDR3 has 13 amino acids. DNA of the CDR3: TGCGCCAGCGTCCGACGGGTGGGGAAAAAACTGTTTTTT. As protein: CASVRRVGKKLFF.

This clonotype occurred many times. V is TRBV7-9 and J is TRBJ2-4; D remains unclear. The V and J ends lost 1 base and 1 base respectively, with 14 bases between them. The CDR3 is 17 amino acids. The V gene's germline CDR1 is SEHNR and CDR2 FQNEAQ (reference sequence). CDR3 bases: TGTGCCAGCAGCTTAGTCCTAGGTTCTAGGGCCAAAAACATTCAGTACTTC. Its translation: CASSLVLGSRAKNIQYF.

The rearrangement joins TRBV28 to TRBJ1-6; 9 bases agree with TRBD1. The CDR3 is made up of 15 amino acids. The trim removed 5 bases at V and 14 bases at J, leaving 13 bases unmatched. Germline V gene lookup returns CDR1 MDHEN and CDR2 SYDVKM. CDR3 sequence: CASSLPGQGCRTLHF. CDR3 DNA: TGTGCCAGCAGTCTCCCGGGACAGGGTTGTAGAACCCTCCACTTT. Supplemented by reference TRBV28 and TRBJ1-6, the full variable domain reads DVKVTQSSRYLVKRTGEKVFLECVQDMDHENMFWYRQDPGLGLRLIYFSYDVKMKEKGDIPEGYSVSREKKERFSLILESASTNQTSMYLCASSLPGQGCRTLHFGNGTRLTVT.

This clonotype was counted many times. This chain uses TRBV20-1 with TRBJ2-2, with D perhaps TRBD1 (6 bases). Germline V gene data show CDR1 as DFQATT and CDR2 as SNEGSKA (reference sequence). There are 14 residues in the CDR3. The germline V and J ends were trimmed by 3 bases and 6 bases, with 14 bases remaining between them. The CDR3 spells CSARRRGWAGELFF. The DNA for the CDR3 is TGCAGTGCTAGGCGCAGGGGTTGGGCCGGGGAGCTGTTTTTT.

This clonotype was observed at least ten times. This chain connects TRBV28 to TRBJ1-6, with 11 bases matching TRBD1. This CDR3 is 14 amino acids long. Trimming cost V 4 bases and J 9 bases; bases outside gene matches: 2. The germline V gene has CDR1 MDHEN and CDR2 SYDVKM. CDR3 sequence: CASSWTGGGSPLHF. The CDR3 nucleotides read TGTGCCAGCAGTTGGACAGGGGGCGGTTCACCCCTCCACTTT.

This clonotype was counted ten times or more. The chain links TRBV19 to TRBJ1-5; a possible D gene is TRBD1 (5 bases). Germline V gene lookup returns CDR1 LNHDA and CDR2 SQIVND (reference sequence). V lost 6 bases, J lost 0 bases, and 9 bases lay in between. The CDR3 is 14 amino acids. The CDR3 sequence: CASRRTLSNQPQHF. The DNA for the CDR3 is TGTGCCAGTAGACGGACACTTAGCAATCAGCCCCAGCATTTT. Full variable domain (rest looked up from reference TRBV19 and TRBJ1-5): DGGITQSPKYLFRKEGQNVTLSCEQNLNHDAMYWYRQDPGQGLRLIYYSQIVNDFQKGDIAEGYSVSREKKESFPLTVTSAQKNPTAFYLCASRRTLSNQPQHFGDGTRLSIL.

This clonotype appeared a single time. At one end, the junction sequence differs from germline, possibly due to a read error. The chain uses TRBV10-1 and TRBJ2-7; 9 nucleotides line up with TRBD1. Germline assignment: CDR1 WNHNN and CDR2 SYGVQD (reference sequence). The CDR3 sequence is 14 residues long. CDR3 amino acids: CVSSPGTGLHEQYF. As DNA, the CDR3 is TGCGTCAGCAGTCCCGGGACAGGGTTACACGAGCAGTACTTC.

This clonotype was counted many times. The V and J genes are TRBV5-1 and TRBJ1-6, with 7 bases aligning to TRBD1. Germline V gene data show CDR1 as SGHRS and CDR2 as YFSETQ. With 0 bases clipped from V and 3 bases from J, the junction kept 6 bases outside the gene matches. The CDR3 has 17 amino acids. This CDR3 reads CASSLEGAQGYNSPLHF. Written as DNA, the CDR3 is TGCGCCAGCAGCTTGGAGGGGGCACAGGGCTATAATTCACCCCTCCACTTT. The full variable domain, rest sourced from reference TRBV5-1 and TRBJ1-6, is KAGVTQTPRYLIKTRGQQVTLSCSPISGHRSVSWYQQTPGQGLQFLFEYFSETQRNKGNFPGRFSGRQFSNSRSEMNVSTLELGDSALYLCASSLEGAQGYNSPLHFGNGTRLTVT.